The 18 T cell receptor beta chains reported below all come from one sample, sequenced in a study of T cells after yellow fever vaccination. TCRdb re-called the 5' RACE reads with MiXCR, one entry per CDR3 protein. This table has about 320,000 distinct CDR3 sequences, over 8.5% appearing once. The sample here was CD4+ T cells sorted from PBMCs, taken 45 days after the yellow fever booster vaccination. All receptors come from a man between 18 and 29 years old who received the YFV17D yellow fever vaccine.

V usage is TRBV5-1 and J usage is TRBJ2-4; D is perhaps TRBD1 or TRBD2 (6 bases each). Germline CDR1 reads SGHRS; CDR2 reads YFSETQ. The CDR3 runs to 15 residues. Trimming stripped 4 bases from V and 3 bases from J, with 14 bases between. In nucleotides, the CDR3 is TGCGCCAGCAGCGCCTGGGGGGCGGACAAAAACATTCAGTACTTC. Protein sequence: CASSAWGADKNIQYF. The variable domain in full, completed from reference TRBV5-1 and TRBJ2-4, reads KAGVTQTPRYLIKTRGQQVTLSCSPISGHRSVSWYQQTPGQGLQFLFEYFSETQRNKGNFPGRFSGRQFSNSRSEMNVSTLELGDSALYLCASSAWGADKNIQYFGAGTRLSVL.

This chain joins TRBV18 and TRBJ2-4; D unclear. Looked up from germline, CDR1 is KGHSH and CDR2 is LQKENI. V lost 3 bases, J lost 13 bases, and 16 bases lay in between. This CDR3 region has 13 residues. The DNA of the CDR3 is TGTGCCAGCTCACCGCCCTCGAGTGCCCCCCAGTACTTC. Amino acids: CASSPPSSAPQYF.

The chain recombines TRBV14 with TRBJ2-3; D unclear. V was clipped by 2 bases and J by 4 bases, with 7 bases between them. Germline CDR1 and CDR2: SGHDN and FVKESK. CDR3 length equals 13 residues. The CDR3 loop is CASSQRSPDTQYF. DNA of the CDR3: TGTGCCAGCAGCCAAAGGTCCCCAGATACGCAGTATTTT. The variable domain in full, with the rest retrieved from reference TRBV14 and TRBJ2-3, is EAGVTQFPSHSVIEKGQTVTLRCDPISGHDNLYWYRRVMGKEIKFLLHFVKESKQDESGMPNNRFLAERTGGTYSTLKVQPAELEDSGVYFCASSQRSPDTQYFGPGTRLTVL.

The J gene is TRBJ1-2, the V gene TRBV7-2; 8 nucleotides match TRBD1. Germline lookup yields CDR1 SGHTA and CDR2 FQGNSA. CDR3 length: 15 residues. V gave up 5 bases and J gave up 4 bases; unmatched junction bases: 9. In DNA, the CDR3 is TGTGCCAGCAGCCTGACAGGGGCTCCACTCTATGGCTACACCTTC. It yields the protein CASSLTGAPLYGYTF.

This rearrangement joins TRBV7-6 to TRBJ2-3; a possible D gene is TRBD2 (7 bases). The CDR3 loop spans 16 amino acids. Trimming pared 0 bases from V and 2 bases from J, leaving 12 bases between. Germline assignment: CDR1 SGHVS and CDR2 FNYEAQ. CDR3 residues: CASSLAGGPLTDTQYF. CDR3 sequence (DNA): TGTGCCAGCAGCTTAGCGGGGGGGCCCCTCACAGATACGCAGTATTTT.

The chain recombines TRBV15 with TRBJ2-2; 9 bases match TRBD1. V lost 1 base, J lost 2 bases, and 5 bases stayed unmatched. The CDR3 extends over 17 amino acids. Germline V gene lookup returns CDR1 LNHNV and CDR2 YYDKDF (reference sequence). CDR3 in amino acids: CATSRVYRGRNTGELFF. The DNA of the CDR3 is TGTGCCACCAGCAGAGTTTACAGGGGGCGCAACACCGGGGAGCTGTTTTTT.

In its sample, this clonotype was seen a few times. This sequence joins TRBV6-7 and TRBJ2-7, with TRBD2 matching over 15 bases. TRBV6-7 belongs to the ORF category, with a function that is uncertain. The V and J ends lost 5 bases and 1 base, in that order; junction bases with no gene match: 12. The CDR3 runs 19 residues. As DNA, the CDR3 is TGTGCCAGCAGTACCCTCACCGGGACTAGCGGGGGGAGGTCCTACGAGCAGTACTTC. It specifies CASSTLTGTSGGRSYEQYF.

This clonotype was observed a handful of times. This chain joins TRBV29-1 and TRBJ1-1; D possibly corresponds to TRBD1 (5 bases). Germline CDR1 is SQVTM and CDR2 is ANQGSEA. Trimming removed 6 bases from V and 1 base from J, with 15 bases in between. This CDR3 is 14 amino acids long. CDR3 region: CSVEGRARNTEAFF. CDR3 DNA sequence: TGCAGCGTCGAGGGCAGGGCGAGGAACACTGAAGCTTTCTTT.

Ten or more counts support this clonotype. The chain is built from TRBV29-1 and TRBJ2-1; 8 positions agree with TRBD2. Germline loops: CDR1 SQVTM, CDR2 ANQGSEA. This CDR3 is built from 14 residues. V shed 6 bases, J shed 7 bases, and the junction held 11 bases outside the gene matches. The CDR3 is CSVTGRGVLNEQFF. The CDR3 nucleotides are TGCAGCGTAACGGGGCGGGGGGTCTTGAATGAGCAGTTCTTC.

This rearrangement joins TRBV12-3 or TRBV12-4 to TRBJ1-2; 10 bases are shared with TRBD1. The CDR3 contains 14 residues. The trim removed 3 bases at V and 6 bases at J, leaving 4 bases unmatched. CDR3 nucleotides: TGTGCCAGCAGTTTCGGGACAGGGGCTAATGGCTACACCTTC. This encodes CASSFGTGANGYTF.

The rearrangement uses TRBV29-1 and TRBJ1-2; D remains unclear. The CDR3 length is 13 residues. CDR1 is SQVTM and CDR2 is ANQGSEA in the germline V gene. The V end was cut by 2 bases, the J end by 2 bases, with 9 bases between. CDR3 loop: CSVERPRNYGYTF. Here the CDR3 DNA reads TGCAGCGTTGAACGCCCCAGGAACTATGGCTACACCTTC.

This clonotype occurred a few times. V is TRBV30 and J is TRBJ1-1; 7 positions agree with TRBD1. This CDR3 contains 14 residues. Germline V CDR1 and CDR2: GTSNPN, SVGIG (reference sequence). V shed 2 bases and J 4 bases; nucleotides not matched to a gene: 7. CDR3 region: CAWSRGGPTTEAFF. In DNA form, the CDR3 reads TGTGCCTGGAGTAGAGGGGGCCCCACCACTGAAGCTTTCTTT.

The table lists this clonotype with many counts. CDR3 coding DNA: TGCGCCAGCAGCTTGGATCCGGGGGGCACTGAAGCTTTCTTT. It is translated as CASSLDPGGTEAFF. The chain links TRBV5-1 to TRBJ1-1; TRBD1 is a possible D gene (5 bases). Germline V gene data show CDR1 as SGHRS and CDR2 as YFSETQ. Trimming removed 0 bases from V and 4 bases from J, with 10 bases in between. This CDR3 has 14 amino acids.

The chain carries TRBV3-1 and TRBJ1-2, with D hard to call. The germline V gene has CDR1 LGHDT and CDR2 YNNKEL (reference sequence). This CDR3 spans 12 amino acids. V was pared by 3 bases and J by 2 bases, with 4 bases between. CDR3 DNA: TGTGCCAGCAGCCAGATAAACTATGGCTACACCTTC. It encodes CASSQINYGYTF. Variable domain in full (rest from reference TRBV3-1 and TRBJ1-2): DTAVSQTPKYLVTQMGNDKSIKCEQNLGHDTMYWYKQDSKKFLKIMFSYNNKELIINETVPNRFSPKSPDKAHLNLHINSLELGDSAVYFCASSQINYGYTFGSGTRLTVV.

DNA for the CDR3: TGCAGTGCGTGGGGACAGGGGGATCAGCCCCAGCATTTT. This translates into CSAWGQGDQPQHF. The chain couples TRBV20-1 to TRBJ1-5; 11 positions agree with TRBD1. Germline lookup yields CDR1 DFQATT and CDR2 SNEGSKA (reference sequence). CDR3 size: 13 residues. V dropped 6 bases and J dropped 5; count of bases not matched to a gene: 3.

The rearrangement uses TRBV7-2 and TRBJ2-2; D is perhaps TRBD2 (5 bases). V lost 3 bases and J lost 1, with 12 bases in between. Germline CDR1 reads SGHTA; CDR2 reads FQGNSA. The CDR3 has 16 amino acids. DNA of the CDR3: TGTGCCAGCAGCTTTGCGGACTCAAGGAACACCGGGGAGCTGTTTTTT. It translates to CASSFADSRNTGELFF.

This clonotype was observed at least ten times. The chain carries TRBV10-3 and TRBJ1-5, with D unclear. V dropped 3 bases and J dropped 7 bases, with 13 bases sitting between them. Germline CDR1 reads ENHRY; CDR2 reads SYGVKD. This CDR3 contains 14 residues. DNA of the CDR3: TGTGCCATCAGTGACCGGCAGGACGGGCAGCCCCAGCATTTT. This encodes CAISDRQDGQPQHF.

This clonotype showed up just a few times. The chain joins TRBV4-3 to TRBJ2-2; a possible D gene is TRBD1 (6 bases). Germline CDR1 and CDR2: LGHNA and YSLEER. This CDR3 region has 15 residues. V was pared by 4 bases and J by 2 bases, with 11 bases between. CDR3 amino acids: CASSPGTINTGELFF. DNA for the CDR3: TGCGCCAGCAGCCCCGGGACAATAAACACCGGGGAGCTGTTTTTT.